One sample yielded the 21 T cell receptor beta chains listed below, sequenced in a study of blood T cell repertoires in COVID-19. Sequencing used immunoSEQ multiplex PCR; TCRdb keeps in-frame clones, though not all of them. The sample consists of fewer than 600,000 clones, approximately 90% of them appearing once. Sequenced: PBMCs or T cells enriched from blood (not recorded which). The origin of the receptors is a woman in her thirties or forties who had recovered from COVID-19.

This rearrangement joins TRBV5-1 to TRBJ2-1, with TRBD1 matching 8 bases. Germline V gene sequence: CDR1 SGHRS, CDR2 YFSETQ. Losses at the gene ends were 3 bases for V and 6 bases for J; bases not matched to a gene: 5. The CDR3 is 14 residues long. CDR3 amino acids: CASSWTGLGNEQFF. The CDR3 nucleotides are TGCGCCAGCAGCTGGACAGGGTTGGGCAATGAGCAGTTCTTC.

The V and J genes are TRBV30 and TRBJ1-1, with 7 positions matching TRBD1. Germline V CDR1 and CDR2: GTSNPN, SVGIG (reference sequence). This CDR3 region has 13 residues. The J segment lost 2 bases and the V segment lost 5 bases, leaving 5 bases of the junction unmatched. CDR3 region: CAWHRGLNTEAFF. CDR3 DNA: TGTGCCTGGCACAGGGGACTTAACACTGAAGCTTTCTTT.

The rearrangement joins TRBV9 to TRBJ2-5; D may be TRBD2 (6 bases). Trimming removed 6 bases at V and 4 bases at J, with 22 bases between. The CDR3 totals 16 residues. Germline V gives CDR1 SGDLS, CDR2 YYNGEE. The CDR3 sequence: CASTRRAGNSGETQYF. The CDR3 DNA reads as TGTGCCAGCACCCGGAGGGCCGGAAACTCGGGAGAGACCCAGTACTTC. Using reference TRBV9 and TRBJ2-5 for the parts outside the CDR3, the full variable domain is DSGVTQTPKHLITATGQRVTLRCSPRSGDLSVYWYQQSLDQGLQFLIQYYNGEERAKGNILERFSAQQFPDLHSELNLSSLELGDSALYFCASTRRAGNSGETQYFGPGTRLLVL.

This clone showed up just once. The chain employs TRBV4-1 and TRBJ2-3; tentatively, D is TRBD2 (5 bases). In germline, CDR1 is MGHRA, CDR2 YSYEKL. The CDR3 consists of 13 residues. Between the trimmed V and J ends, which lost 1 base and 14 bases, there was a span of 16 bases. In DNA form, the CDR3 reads TGCGCCAGCAGCCAAGTCCACGGGGAGAGGTTGTATTTT. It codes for CASSQVHGERLYF.

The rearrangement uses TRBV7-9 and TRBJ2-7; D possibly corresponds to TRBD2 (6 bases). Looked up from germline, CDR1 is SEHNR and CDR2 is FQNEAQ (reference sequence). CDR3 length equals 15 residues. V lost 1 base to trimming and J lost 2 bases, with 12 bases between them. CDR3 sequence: CASSLVVTSPYEQYF. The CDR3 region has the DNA TGTGCCAGCAGCTTAGTAGTGACTAGTCCCTACGAGCAGTACTTC.

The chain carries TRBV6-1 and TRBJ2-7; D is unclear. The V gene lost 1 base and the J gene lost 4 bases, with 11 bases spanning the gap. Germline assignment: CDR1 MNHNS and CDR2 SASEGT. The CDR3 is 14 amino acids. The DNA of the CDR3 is TGTGCCAGCAGTGAAGGCTCGGTTCCGTACGAGCAGTACTTC. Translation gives CASSEGSVPYEQYF.

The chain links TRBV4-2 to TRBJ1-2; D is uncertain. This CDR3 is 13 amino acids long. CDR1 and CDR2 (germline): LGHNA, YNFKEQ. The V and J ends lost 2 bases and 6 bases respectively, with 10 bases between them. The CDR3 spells CASSQMVGDGYTF. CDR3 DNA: TGTGCCAGCAGCCAAATGGTGGGAGATGGCTACACCTTC.

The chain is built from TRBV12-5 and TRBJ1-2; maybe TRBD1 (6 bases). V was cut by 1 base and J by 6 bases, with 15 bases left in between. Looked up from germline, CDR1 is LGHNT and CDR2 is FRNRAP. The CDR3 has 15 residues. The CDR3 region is CASGLALRTEDGYTF. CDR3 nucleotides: TGTGCTAGTGGTTTGGCTCTCCGGACAGAGGATGGCTACACCTTC.

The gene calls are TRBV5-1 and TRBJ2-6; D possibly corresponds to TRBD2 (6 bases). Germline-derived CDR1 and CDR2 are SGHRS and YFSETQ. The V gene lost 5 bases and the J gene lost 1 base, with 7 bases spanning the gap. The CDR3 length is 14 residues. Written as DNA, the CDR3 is TGCGCCAGCAGAGGGACTTCTGGGGCCAACGTCCTGACTTTC. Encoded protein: CASRGTSGANVLTF.

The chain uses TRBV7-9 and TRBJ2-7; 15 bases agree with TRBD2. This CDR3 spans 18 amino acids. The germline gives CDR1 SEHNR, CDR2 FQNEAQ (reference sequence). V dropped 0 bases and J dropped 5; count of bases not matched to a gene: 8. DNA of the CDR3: TGTGCCAGCAGCTTAGCGGGACTAGCGGGAGGTTTTCGGAACGAGCAGTACTTC. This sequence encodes CASSLAGLAGGFRNEQYF.

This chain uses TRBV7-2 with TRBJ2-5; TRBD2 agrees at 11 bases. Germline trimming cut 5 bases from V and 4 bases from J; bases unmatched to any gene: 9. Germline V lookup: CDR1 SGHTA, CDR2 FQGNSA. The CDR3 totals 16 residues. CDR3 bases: TGTGCCAGCAGCCCTCCCCGACTAGCGGGATCAGAGACCCAGTACTTC. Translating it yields CASSPPRLAGSETQYF.

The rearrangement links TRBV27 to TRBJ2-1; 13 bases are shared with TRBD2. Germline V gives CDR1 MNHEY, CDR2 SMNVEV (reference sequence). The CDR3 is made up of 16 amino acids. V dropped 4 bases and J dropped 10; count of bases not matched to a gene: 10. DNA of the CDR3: TGTGCCAGCAGTTCGGGACTAGCGGGGACCTTTCGCGAGCAGTTCTTC. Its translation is CASSSGLAGTFREQFF.

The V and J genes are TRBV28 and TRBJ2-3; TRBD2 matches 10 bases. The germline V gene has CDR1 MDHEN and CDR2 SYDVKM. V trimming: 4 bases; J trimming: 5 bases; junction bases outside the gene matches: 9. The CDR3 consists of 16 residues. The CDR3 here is CASSSPSGSLIDTQYF. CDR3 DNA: TGTGCCAGCAGTTCCCCTAGCGGGAGCTTGATAGATACGCAGTATTTT.

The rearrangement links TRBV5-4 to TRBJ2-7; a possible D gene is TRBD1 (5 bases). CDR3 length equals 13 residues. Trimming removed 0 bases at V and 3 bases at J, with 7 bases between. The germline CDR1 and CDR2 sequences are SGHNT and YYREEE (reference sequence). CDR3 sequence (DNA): TGTGCCAGCAGCTTGGAACAGGACTACGAGCAGTACTTC. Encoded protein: CASSLEQDYEQYF.

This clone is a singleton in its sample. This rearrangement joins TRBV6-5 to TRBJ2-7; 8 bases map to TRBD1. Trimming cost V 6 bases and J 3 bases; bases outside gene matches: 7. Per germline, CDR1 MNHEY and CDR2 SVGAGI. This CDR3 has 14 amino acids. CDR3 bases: TGTGCCAGCAGCCCCGGGACAGGATACTACGAGCAGTACTTC. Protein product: CASSPGTGYYEQYF.

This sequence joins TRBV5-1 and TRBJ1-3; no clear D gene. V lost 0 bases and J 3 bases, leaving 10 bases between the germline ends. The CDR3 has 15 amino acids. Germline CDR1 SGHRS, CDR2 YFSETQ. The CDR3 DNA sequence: TGCGCCAGCAGCTTGGCCCCTACAGATGGAAACACCATATATTTT. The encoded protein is CASSLAPTDGNTIYF.

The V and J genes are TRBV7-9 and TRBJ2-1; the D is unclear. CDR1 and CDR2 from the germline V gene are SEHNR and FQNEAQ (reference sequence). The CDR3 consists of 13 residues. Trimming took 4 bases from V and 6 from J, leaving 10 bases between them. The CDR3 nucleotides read TGTGCCAGCAGCTCCCTCGGGTCCAATGAGCAGTTCTTC. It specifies CASSSLGSNEQFF.

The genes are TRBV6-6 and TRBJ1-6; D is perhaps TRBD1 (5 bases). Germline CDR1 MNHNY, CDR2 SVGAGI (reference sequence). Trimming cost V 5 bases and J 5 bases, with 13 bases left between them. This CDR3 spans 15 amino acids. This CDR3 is CASSPRVMNNSPLHF. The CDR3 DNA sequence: TGTGCCAGCAGTCCCAGGGTAATGAATAATTCACCCCTCCACTTT.

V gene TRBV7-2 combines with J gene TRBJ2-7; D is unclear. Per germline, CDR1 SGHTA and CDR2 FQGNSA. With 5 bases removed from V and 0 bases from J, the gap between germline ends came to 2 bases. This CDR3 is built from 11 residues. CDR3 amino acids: CASSHSYEQYF. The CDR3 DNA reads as TGTGCCAGCAGCCACTCCTACGAGCAGTACTTC.

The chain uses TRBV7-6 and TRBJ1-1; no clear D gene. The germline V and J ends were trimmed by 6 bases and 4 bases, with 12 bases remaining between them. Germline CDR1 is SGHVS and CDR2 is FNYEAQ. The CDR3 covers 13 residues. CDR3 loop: CASSQVLGTEAFF. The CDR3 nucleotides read TGTGCCAGCAGTCAGGTTTTGGGCACTGAAGCTTTCTTT. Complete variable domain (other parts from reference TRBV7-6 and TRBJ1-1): GAGVSQSPRYKVTKRGQDVALRCDPISGHVSLYWYRQALGQGPEFLTYFNYEAQQDKSGLPNDRFSAERPEGSISTLTIQRTEQRDSAMYRCASSQVLGTEAFFGQGTRLTVV.

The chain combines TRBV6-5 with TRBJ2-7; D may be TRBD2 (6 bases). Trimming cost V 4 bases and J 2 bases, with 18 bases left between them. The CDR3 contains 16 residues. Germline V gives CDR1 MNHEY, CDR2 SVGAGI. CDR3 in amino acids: CASSSAGSVRTYEQYF. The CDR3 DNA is TGTGCCAGCAGTTCCGCGGGGTCGGTGAGAACCTACGAGCAGTACTTC.